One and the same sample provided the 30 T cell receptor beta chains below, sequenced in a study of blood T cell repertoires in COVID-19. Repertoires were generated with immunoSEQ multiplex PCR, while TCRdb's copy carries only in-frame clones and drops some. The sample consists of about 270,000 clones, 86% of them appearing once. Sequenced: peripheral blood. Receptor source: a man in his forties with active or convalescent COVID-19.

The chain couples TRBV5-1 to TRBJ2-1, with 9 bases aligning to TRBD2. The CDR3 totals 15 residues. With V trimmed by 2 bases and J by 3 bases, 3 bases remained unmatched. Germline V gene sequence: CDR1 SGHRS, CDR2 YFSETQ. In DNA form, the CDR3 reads TGCGCCAGCAGCTTAGGCGGGAGGGACTACAATGAGCAGTTCTTC. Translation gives CASSLGGRDYNEQFF. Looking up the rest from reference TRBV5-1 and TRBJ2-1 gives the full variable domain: KAGVTQTPRYLIKTRGQQVTLSCSPISGHRSVSWYQQTPGQGLQFLFEYFSETQRNKGNFPGRFSGRQFSNSRSEMNVSTLELGDSALYLCASSLGGRDYNEQFFGPGTRLTVL.

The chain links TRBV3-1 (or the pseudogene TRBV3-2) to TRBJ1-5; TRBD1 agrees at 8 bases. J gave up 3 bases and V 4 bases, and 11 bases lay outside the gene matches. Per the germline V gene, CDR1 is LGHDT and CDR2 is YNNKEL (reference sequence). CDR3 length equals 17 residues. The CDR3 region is CASSLTSDRDDNQPQHF. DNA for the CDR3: TGTGCCAGCAGCCTTACGTCGGACAGGGATGACAATCAGCCCCAGCATTTT.

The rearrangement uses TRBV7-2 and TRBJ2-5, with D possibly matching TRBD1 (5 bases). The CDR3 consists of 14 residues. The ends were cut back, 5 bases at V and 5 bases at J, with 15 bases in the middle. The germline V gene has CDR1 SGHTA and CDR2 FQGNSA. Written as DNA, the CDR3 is TGTGCCAGCAGCCCCCAAATAAGGGGCGAGACCCAGTACTTC. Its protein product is CASSPQIRGETQYF.

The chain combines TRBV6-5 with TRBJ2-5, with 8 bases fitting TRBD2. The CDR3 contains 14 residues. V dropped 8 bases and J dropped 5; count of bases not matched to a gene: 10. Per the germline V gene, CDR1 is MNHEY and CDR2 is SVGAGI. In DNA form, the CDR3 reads TGTGCCAGCTACACCCTGGCTAGCGGGGAGACCCAGTACTTC. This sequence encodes CASYTLASGETQYF.

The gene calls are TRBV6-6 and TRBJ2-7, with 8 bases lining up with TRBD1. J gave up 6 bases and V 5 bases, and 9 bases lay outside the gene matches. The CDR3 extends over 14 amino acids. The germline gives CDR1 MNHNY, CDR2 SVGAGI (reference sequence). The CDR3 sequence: CASSVGQDPGEQYF. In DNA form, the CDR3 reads TGTGCCAGCAGTGTGGGACAGGACCCGGGCGAGCAGTACTTC.

The CDR3 bases are TGTGCCACCGGGGGCGAGGGGGGAGGGCCCTCCAATGAGCAGTTCTTC. Amino acids: CATGGEGGGPSNEQFF. The chain uses TRBV24-1 and TRBJ2-1; perhaps TRBD2 as D (7 bases). V lost 9 bases and J 6 bases, leaving 23 bases between the germline ends. Germline V CDR1 and CDR2: KGHDR, SFDVKD. The CDR3 is 16 residues long.

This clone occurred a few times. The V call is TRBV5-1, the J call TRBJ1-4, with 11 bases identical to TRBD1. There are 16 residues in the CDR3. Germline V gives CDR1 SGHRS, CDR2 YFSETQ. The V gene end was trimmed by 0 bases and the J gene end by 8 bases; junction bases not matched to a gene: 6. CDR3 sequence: CASSLGRTGGLEKLFF. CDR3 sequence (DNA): TGCGCCAGCAGCTTGGGAAGGACAGGGGGCTTGGAAAAACTGTTTTTT.

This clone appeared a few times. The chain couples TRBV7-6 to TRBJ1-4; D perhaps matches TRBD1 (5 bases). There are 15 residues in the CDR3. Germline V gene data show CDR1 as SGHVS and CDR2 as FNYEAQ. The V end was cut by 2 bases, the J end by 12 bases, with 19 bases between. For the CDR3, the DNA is TGTGCCAGCAGCTTAAGGCCAGGGCTCCTACTGGAACTGTTTTTT. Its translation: CASSLRPGLLLELFF.

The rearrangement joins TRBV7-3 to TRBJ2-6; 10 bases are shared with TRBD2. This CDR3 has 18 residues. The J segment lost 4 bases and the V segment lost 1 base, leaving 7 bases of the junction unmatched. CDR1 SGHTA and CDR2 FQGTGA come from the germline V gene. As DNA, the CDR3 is TGTGCCAGCAGCTTAAGGCTAGCGGGAGCTTCCGGGGCCAACGTCCTGACTTTC. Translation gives CASSLRLAGASGANVLTF. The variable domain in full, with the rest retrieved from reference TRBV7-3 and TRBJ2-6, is GAGVSQTPSNKVTEKGKYVELRCDPISGHTALYWYRQSLGQGPEFLIYFQGTGAADDSGLPNDRFFAVRPEGSVSTLKIQRTERGDSAVYLCASSLRLAGASGANVLTFGAGSRLTVL.

DNA of the CDR3: TGTGCCAGCAGCTCCCCGGAGGGAAGGACAGATACGCAGTATTTT. It codes for CASSSPEGRTDTQYF. The chain joins TRBV9 to TRBJ2-3, with a tentative D call TRBD2 (6 bases). This CDR3 region has 15 residues. The V gene's germline CDR1 is SGDLS and CDR2 YYNGEE. V was trimmed by 4 bases and J by 3 bases, leaving 15 bases between them.

For the CDR3, the DNA is TGTGCCAGCAGCCAAGTATGGCTAGCGGGGGGGCCCGTGGAAGAGACCCAGTACTTC. Translating gives CASSQVWLAGGPVEETQYF. The chain combines TRBV3-1 (or the pseudogene TRBV3-2) with TRBJ2-5, with 12 bases that match TRBD2. The CDR3 totals 19 residues. The V segment lost 1 base and the J segment 3 bases; nucleotides outside the gene matches: 12. CDR1 LGHDT and CDR2 YNNKEL come from the germline V gene (reference sequence).

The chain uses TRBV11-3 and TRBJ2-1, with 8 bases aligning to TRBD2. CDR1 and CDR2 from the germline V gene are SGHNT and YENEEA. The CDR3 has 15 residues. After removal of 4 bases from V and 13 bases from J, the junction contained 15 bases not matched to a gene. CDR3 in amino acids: CASSSDPTSDVRQFF. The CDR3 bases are TGTGCCAGCAGCTCAGACCCGACTAGCGATGTGCGACAGTTCTTC.

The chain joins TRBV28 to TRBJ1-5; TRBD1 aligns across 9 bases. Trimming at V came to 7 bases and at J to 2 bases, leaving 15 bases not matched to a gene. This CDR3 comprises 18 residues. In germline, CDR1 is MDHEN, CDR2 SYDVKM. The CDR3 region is CASTFWGQGLEGNQPQHF. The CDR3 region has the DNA TGTGCCAGCACCTTTTGGGGACAGGGTCTTGAGGGCAATCAGCCCCAGCATTTT.

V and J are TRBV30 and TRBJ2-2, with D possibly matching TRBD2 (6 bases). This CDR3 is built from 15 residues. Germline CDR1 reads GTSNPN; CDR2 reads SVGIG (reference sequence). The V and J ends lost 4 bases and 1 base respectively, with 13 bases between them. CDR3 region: CAWIRRGVNTGELFF. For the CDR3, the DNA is TGTGCCTGGATCCGGAGGGGTGTGAACACCGGGGAGCTGTTTTTT.

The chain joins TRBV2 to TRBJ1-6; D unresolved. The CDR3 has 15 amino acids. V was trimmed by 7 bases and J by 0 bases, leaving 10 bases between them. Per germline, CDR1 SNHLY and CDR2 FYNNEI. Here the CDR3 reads CASTMGLSYNSPLHF. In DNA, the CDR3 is TGTGCCAGCACTATGGGCCTCTCCTATAATTCACCCCTCCACTTT.

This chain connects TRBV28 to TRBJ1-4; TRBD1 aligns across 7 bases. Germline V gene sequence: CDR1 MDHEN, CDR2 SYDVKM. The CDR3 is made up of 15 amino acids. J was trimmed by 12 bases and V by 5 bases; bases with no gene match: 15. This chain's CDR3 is CASSPPGTVFGELFF. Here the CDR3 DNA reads TGTGCCAGCAGTCCCCCCGGGACAGTATTTGGGGAACTGTTTTTT.

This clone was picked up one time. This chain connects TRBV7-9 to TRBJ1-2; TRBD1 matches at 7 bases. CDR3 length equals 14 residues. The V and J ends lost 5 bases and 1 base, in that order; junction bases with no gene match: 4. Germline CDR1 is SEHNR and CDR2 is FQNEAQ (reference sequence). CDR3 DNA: TGTGCCAGCAGCCCCCGGGACAGTAACTATGGCTACACCTTC. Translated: CASSPRDSNYGYTF.

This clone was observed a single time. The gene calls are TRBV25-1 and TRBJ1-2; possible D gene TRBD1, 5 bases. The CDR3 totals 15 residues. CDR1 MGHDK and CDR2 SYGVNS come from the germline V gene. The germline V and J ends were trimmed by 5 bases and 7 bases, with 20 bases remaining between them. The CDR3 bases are TGTGCCAGCAGTCCAGGAGGGGCCCGGATCGGTGGCTACACCTTC. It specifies CASSPGGARIGGYTF.

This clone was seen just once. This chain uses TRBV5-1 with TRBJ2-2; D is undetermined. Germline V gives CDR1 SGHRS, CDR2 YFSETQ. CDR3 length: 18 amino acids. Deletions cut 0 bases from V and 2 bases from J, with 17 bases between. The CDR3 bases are TGCGCCAGCAGCTTGGGTATTATGTCGGTCCTAAACACCGGGGAGCTGTTTTTT. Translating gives CASSLGIMSVLNTGELFF.

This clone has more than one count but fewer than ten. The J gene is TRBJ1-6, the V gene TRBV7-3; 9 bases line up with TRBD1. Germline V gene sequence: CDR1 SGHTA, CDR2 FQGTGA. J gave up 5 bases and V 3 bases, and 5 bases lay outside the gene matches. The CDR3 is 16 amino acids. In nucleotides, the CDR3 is TGTGCCAGCAGCTTGATGGGGACAGGGAATAATTCACCCCTCCACTTT. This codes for CASSLMGTGNNSPLHF.

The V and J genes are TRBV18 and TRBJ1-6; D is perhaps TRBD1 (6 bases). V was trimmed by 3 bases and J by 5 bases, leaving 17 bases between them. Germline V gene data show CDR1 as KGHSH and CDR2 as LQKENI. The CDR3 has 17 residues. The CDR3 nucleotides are TGTGCCAGCTCACCCAGACAGGCGATTAATAATAATTCACCCCTCCACTTT. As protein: CASSPRQAINNNSPLHF. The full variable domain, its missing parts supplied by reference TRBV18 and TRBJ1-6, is NAGVMQNPRHLVRRRGQEARLRCSPMKGHSHVYWYRQLPEEGLKFMVYLQKENIIDESGMPKERFSAEFPKEGPSILRIQQVVRGDSAAYFCASSPRQAINNNSPLHFGNGTRLTVT.

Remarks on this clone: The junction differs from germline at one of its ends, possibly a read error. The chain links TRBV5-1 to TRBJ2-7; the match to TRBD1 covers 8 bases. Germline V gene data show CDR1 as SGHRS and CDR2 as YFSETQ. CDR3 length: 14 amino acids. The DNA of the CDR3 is TGCGCCAGCAGCTCCGGGACAGGATCCTTCGAGCAGTACTTC. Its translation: CASSSGTGSFEQYF.

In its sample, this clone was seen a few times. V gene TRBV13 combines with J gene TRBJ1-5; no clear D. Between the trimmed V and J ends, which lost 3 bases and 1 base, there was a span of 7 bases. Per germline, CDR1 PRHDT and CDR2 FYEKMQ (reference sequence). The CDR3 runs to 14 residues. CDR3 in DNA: TGTGCCAGCAGCTTCGGGAGAAGCAATCAGCCCCAGCATTTT. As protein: CASSFGRSNQPQHF.

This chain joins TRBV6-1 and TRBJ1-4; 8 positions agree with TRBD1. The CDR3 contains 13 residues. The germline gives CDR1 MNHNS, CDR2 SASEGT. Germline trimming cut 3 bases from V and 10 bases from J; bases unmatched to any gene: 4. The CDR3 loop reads CASSDGDRRKLFF. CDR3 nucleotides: TGTGCCAGCAGTGACGGGGACAGGAGAAAACTGTTTTTT.

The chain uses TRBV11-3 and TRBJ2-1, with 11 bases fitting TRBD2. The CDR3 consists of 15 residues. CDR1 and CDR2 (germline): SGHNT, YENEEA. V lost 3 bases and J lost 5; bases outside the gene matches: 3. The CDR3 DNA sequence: TGTGCCAGCAGCTTCACGGGACTAGCGGACAATGAGCAGTTCTTC. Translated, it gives CASSFTGLADNEQFF.

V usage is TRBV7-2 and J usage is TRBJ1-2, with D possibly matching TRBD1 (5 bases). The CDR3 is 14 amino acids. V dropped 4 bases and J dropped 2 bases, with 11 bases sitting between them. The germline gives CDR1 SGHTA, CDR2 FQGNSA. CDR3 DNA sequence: TGTGCCAGCAGCTCAGGGCCAGGGAACTATGGCTACACCTTC. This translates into CASSSGPGNYGYTF. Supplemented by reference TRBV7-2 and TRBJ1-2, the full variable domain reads GAGVSQSPSNKVTEKGKDVELRCDPISGHTALYWYRQSLGQGLEFLIYFQGNSAPDKSGLPSDRFSAERTGGSVSTLTIQRTQQEDSAVYLCASSSGPGNYGYTFGSGTRLTVV.

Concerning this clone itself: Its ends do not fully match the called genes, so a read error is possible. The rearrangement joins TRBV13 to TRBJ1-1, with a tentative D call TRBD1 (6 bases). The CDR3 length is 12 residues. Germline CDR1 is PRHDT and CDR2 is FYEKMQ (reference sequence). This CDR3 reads CASSVGGGLAFF. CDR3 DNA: TGTGCCAGCAGCGTAGGTGGGGGCCTCGCTTTCTTT.

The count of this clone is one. The chain's CDR3 is CASSLWPLRVRGNQPQHF. For the CDR3, the DNA is TGTGCCAGCAGCTTATGGCCCCTCAGGGTAAGGGGGAATCAGCCCCAGCATTTT. This chain links TRBV11-2 with TRBJ1-5; D is perhaps TRBD1 (6 bases). The CDR3 loop spans 18 amino acids. Looked up from germline, CDR1 is SGHAT and CDR2 is FQNNGV. Trimming pared 2 bases from V and 4 bases from J, leaving 21 bases between.

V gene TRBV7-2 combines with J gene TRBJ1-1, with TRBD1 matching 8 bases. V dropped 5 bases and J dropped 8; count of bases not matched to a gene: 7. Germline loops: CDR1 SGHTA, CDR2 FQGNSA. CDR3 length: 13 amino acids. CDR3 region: CASSLLGTGEAFF. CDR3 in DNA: TGTGCCAGCAGCCTCCTAGGGACAGGAGAAGCTTTCTTT.

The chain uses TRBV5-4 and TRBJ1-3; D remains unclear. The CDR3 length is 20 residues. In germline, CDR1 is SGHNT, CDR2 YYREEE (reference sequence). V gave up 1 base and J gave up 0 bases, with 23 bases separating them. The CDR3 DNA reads TGTGCCAGCAGCTTGTATAACCCGACGCTGCAAGAGGACTCTGGAAACACCATATATTTT. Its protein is CASSLYNPTLQEDSGNTIYF.